This passage covers 15 T cell receptor beta chains from one sample sequenced in a study of CD8 T cells in ankylosing spondylitis. One entry per CDR3 protein, called by TCRdb with MiXCR from the 5' RACE reads. This table holds about 140,000 distinct CDR3 sequences, around 7.9% found once. The sequenced sample consisted of blood, either unsorted or a sorted T cell fraction (not recorded which). These receptors were collected from a female donor with ankylosing spondylitis or in good health (not recorded which).

Ten or more counts support this clonotype. The genes are TRBV4-2 and TRBJ1-6; D is uncertain. Germline V gives CDR1 LGHNA, CDR2 YNFKEQ. V was pared by 7 bases and J by 0 bases, with 7 bases between. The length of the CDR3 is 14 residues. The CDR3 sequence is CASTEGSYNSPLHF. The CDR3, as DNA: TGTGCCAGCACGGAGGGCTCCTATAATTCACCCCTCCACTTT.

This clonotype was seen at least ten times. The CDR3 spells CASSPLQGRGVYEQYF. Here the CDR3 DNA reads TGTGCCAGCAGTCCACTCCAGGGTCGTGGAGTCTACGAGCAGTACTTC. This chain connects TRBV28 to TRBJ2-7; the D gene is possibly TRBD1 (5 bases). This CDR3 spans 16 amino acids. The germline V gene encodes CDR1 MDHEN and CDR2 SYDVKM. The V and J ends lost 5 bases and 3 bases respectively, with 20 bases between them.

In its sample, this clonotype was seen many times. The chain joins TRBV20-1 to TRBJ2-3, with 9 bases matching TRBD2. Germline V gene lookup returns CDR1 DFQATT and CDR2 SNEGSKA (reference sequence). The CDR3 sequence is 16 residues long. The trim removed 6 bases at V and 6 bases at J, leaving 16 bases unmatched. The CDR3 DNA is TGCAGTGCCTACGAGGAGGCGGGGGGGTTAAGGGATACGCAGTATTTT. It is translated as CSAYEEAGGLRDTQYF.

This clonotype appeared many times. The genes are TRBV5-1 and TRBJ2-7; D is possibly TRBD1 or TRBD2 (7 bases each). This CDR3 contains 15 residues. Germline V gene sequence: CDR1 SGHRS, CDR2 YFSETQ. V lost 6 bases, J lost 0 bases, and 16 bases lay in between. The CDR3 spells CASTEGGTDSYEQYF. The DNA of the CDR3 is TGCGCCAGCACCGAGGGGGGGACAGACTCCTACGAGCAGTACTTC.

The rearrangement joins TRBV12-3 or TRBV12-4 to TRBJ2-6; 9 bases are a match to TRBD2. The J segment lost 3 bases and the V segment lost 8 bases, leaving 8 bases of the junction unmatched. The CDR3 sequence is 16 residues long. The DNA of the CDR3 is TGTGCCAGCCGCGGTGGAGCGGGGGGTGGGGCCAACGTCCTGACTTTC. It codes for CASRGGAGGGANVLTF.

The sample holds many counts of this clonotype. The V call is TRBV30, the J call TRBJ2-1; D might be TRBD1 (6 bases). The CDR3 runs to 13 residues. The germline V gene has CDR1 GTSNPN and CDR2 SVGIG (reference sequence). This CDR3 reads CGATGPSYNEQFF. CDR3 nucleotides: TGTGGTGCGACAGGCCCTTCCTACAATGAGCAGTTCTTC.

This clonotype was counted at least ten times. V gene TRBV5-1 combines with J gene TRBJ1-4, with D unclear. V was trimmed by 0 bases and J by 4 bases, leaving 10 bases between them. Germline CDR1 is SGHRS and CDR2 is YFSETQ. The CDR3 sequence is 15 residues long. The chain's CDR3 is CASSLATAFNEKLFF. In DNA form, the CDR3 reads TGCGCCAGCAGCTTGGCAACAGCTTTTAATGAAAAACTGTTTTTT.

The sample holds many counts of this clonotype. J is TRBJ2-1 and V is TRBV20-1, with TRBD2 as a possible D gene (6 bases). The CDR3 contains 17 residues. CDR1 DFQATT and CDR2 SNEGSKA come from the germline V gene (reference sequence). Deletions cut 3 bases from V and 0 bases from J, with 18 bases between. The CDR3 region has the DNA TGCAGTGCTAGGGGGGACGCGGCGGGGAGCTCCTACAATGAGCAGTTCTTC. Translation gives CSARGDAAGSSYNEQFF.

This clonotype was observed at least ten times. The V gene is TRBV20-1, the J gene TRBJ1-4; D ambiguous. Trimming stripped 6 bases from V and 6 bases from J, with 14 bases between. This CDR3 has 13 residues. Per germline, CDR1 DFQATT and CDR2 SNEGSKA (reference sequence). Here the CDR3 DNA reads TGCAGTGCCCGCCCGCCGGTGGATGAAAAACTGTTTTTT. Its protein product is CSARPPVDEKLFF.

This clonotype was observed at least ten times. The chain uses TRBV19 and TRBJ2-2, with 10 bases aligning to TRBD2. V lost 7 bases to trimming and J lost 5 bases; unmatched junction nucleotides: 7. The CDR3 has 15 residues. The germline CDR1 and CDR2 sequences are LNHDA and SQIVND (reference sequence). This CDR3 is CASKTSGLFTGELFF. The CDR3 DNA sequence: TGTGCCAGTAAGACTAGCGGGCTATTTACCGGGGAGCTGTTTTTT.

This sequence joins TRBV20-1 and TRBJ2-3, with TRBD2 matching 9 bases. Losses at the gene ends were 1 base for V and 2 bases for J; bases not matched to a gene: 10. The length of the CDR3 is 17 residues. The germline V gene encodes CDR1 DFQATT and CDR2 SNEGSKA (reference sequence). In DNA form, the CDR3 reads TGCAGTGCTAGAGGTCCCCGGGCTAGCGGGGTCACAGATACGCAGTATTTT. It translates to CSARGPRASGVTDTQYF.

The chain recombines TRBV6-1 with TRBJ1-4, with D possibly TRBD1 on 5 matching bases. The CDR3 has 16 amino acids. Looked up from germline, CDR1 is MNHNS and CDR2 is SASEGT. V shed 6 bases and J shed 0 bases, with 14 bases lying between them. The CDR3 region has the DNA TGTGCCAGCAGGGTGGGGCCGAGTGCAACTAATGAAAAACTGTTTTTT. Its translation is CASRVGPSATNEKLFF.

This clonotype showed up many times. V and J are TRBV6-6 and TRBJ2-7; the D is unclear. The ends were cut back, 5 bases at V and 2 bases at J, with 7 bases in the middle. Germline CDR1 reads MNHNY; CDR2 reads SVGAGI (reference sequence). CDR3 length equals 12 residues. CDR3 sequence reads: CASSPQPYEQYF. In DNA, the CDR3 is TGTGCCAGCAGTCCCCAGCCCTACGAGCAGTACTTC.

This clonotype was counted ten times or more. The chain joins TRBV4-1 to TRBJ2-3, with 7 bases that match TRBD2. Per the germline V gene, CDR1 is MGHRA and CDR2 is YSYEKL. The CDR3 runs to 17 residues. The V gene end was trimmed by 0 bases and the J gene end by 2 bases; junction bases not matched to a gene: 8. DNA of the CDR3: TGCGCCAGCAGCCAAGATCAAGGGCTAGCGGCCACAGATACGCAGTATTTT. It specifies CASSQDQGLAATDTQYF.

This clonotype was recorded at least ten times. This chain connects TRBV29-1 to TRBJ2-7, with D perhaps matching TRBD1 (5 bases). This CDR3 spans 13 amino acids. Germline CDR1 and CDR2: SQVTM and ANQGSEA. V lost 2 bases and J 3 bases, leaving 11 bases between the germline ends. The CDR3 nucleotides are TGCAGCGTTGAAAGGCCAGGGATCTACGAGCAGTACTTC. Translated, it gives CSVERPGIYEQYF.